These 14 T cell receptor beta chains originate from one sample sequenced in a study of T-cell memory formation after mild COVID-19. From the 5' RACE reads, TCRdb called clonotypes with MiXCR, one entry per CDR3 protein. This table has 560,000 or so distinct CDR3 sequences, 17% appearing once. The sample comprised PBMCs or a T cell subset sorted from them (not recorded which). The receptors stem from an adult woman who had mild COVID-19 (a few samples of this study predate the infection). Cell type and time point are not known.

This clonotype was observed a few times. V gene TRBV5-1 combines with J gene TRBJ1-2; 11 positions match TRBD1. CDR1 is SGHRS and CDR2 is YFSETQ in the germline V gene. V lost 2 bases to trimming and J lost 1 base; unmatched junction nucleotides: 7. There are 17 residues in the CDR3. The CDR3: CASSFPRTGGNNYGYTF. Here the CDR3 DNA reads TGCGCCAGCAGCTTTCCGCGGACAGGGGGCAATAACTATGGCTACACCTTC. The full variable domain, its missing parts supplied by reference TRBV5-1 and TRBJ1-2, is KAGVTQTPRYLIKTRGQQVTLSCSPISGHRSVSWYQQTPGQGLQFLFEYFSETQRNKGNFPGRFSGRQFSNSRSEMNVSTLELGDSALYLCASSFPRTGGNNYGYTFGSGTRLTVV.

This clonotype was counted a few times. This chain connects TRBV19 to TRBJ1-4; D is uncertain. CDR1 and CDR2 from the germline V gene are LNHDA and SQIVND (reference sequence). V lost 0 bases and J 8 bases, leaving 16 bases between the germline ends. The CDR3 loop spans 16 amino acids. CDR3 in amino acids: CASSIDPASIGEKLFF. The CDR3 nucleotides are TGTGCCAGTAGTATAGATCCAGCTTCAATCGGAGAAAAACTGTTTTTT.

The chain couples TRBV7-8 to TRBJ2-1; D tentatively fits TRBD1 or TRBD2 (6 bases each). This CDR3 is 17 amino acids long. The germline V gene has CDR1 SGHVS and CDR2 FQNEAQ. V lost 1 base and J 7 bases, leaving 20 bases between the germline ends. The CDR3 nucleotides are TGTGCCAGCAGCTTAGATACGGCGGGAAGGGGGAAAAATGAGCAGTTCTTC. Its translation is CASSLDTAGRGKNEQFF. The variable domain in full, with the rest retrieved from reference TRBV7-8 and TRBJ2-1, is GAGVSQSPRYKVAKRGQDVALRCDPISGHVSLFWYQQALGQGPEFLTYFQNEAQLDKSGLPSDRFFAERPEGSVSTLKIQRTQQEDSAVYLCASSLDTAGRGKNEQFFGPGTRLTVL.

This clonotype was seen a handful of times. V gene TRBV4-1 combines with J gene TRBJ1-2, with TRBD1 identical over 8 bases. V shed 0 bases and J 4 bases; nucleotides not matched to a gene: 7. The CDR3 extends over 16 amino acids. Germline V gene data show CDR1 as MGHRA and CDR2 as YSYEKL. In DNA, the CDR3 is TGCGCCAGCAGCCAAGACCACAGGGGGGGCTCCTATGGCTACACCTTC. Translated, it gives CASSQDHRGGSYGYTF.

This chain links TRBV19 with TRBJ1-1, with D maybe TRBD1 (6 bases). V shed 1 base and J shed 0 bases, with 15 bases lying between them. The CDR3 consists of 17 residues. The germline V gene encodes CDR1 LNHDA and CDR2 SQIVND (reference sequence). This CDR3 reads CASSIGVGAGLNTEAFF. CDR3 coding DNA: TGTGCCAGTAGTATAGGTGTGGGGGCAGGCCTGAACACTGAAGCTTTCTTT.

This clonotype was seen many times. V is TRBV12-3 or TRBV12-4 and J is TRBJ2-3; D is ambiguous. Between the trimmed V and J ends, which lost 4 bases and 2 bases, there was a span of 7 bases. This CDR3 contains 13 residues. CDR3 loop: CASSSYLTDTQYF. The DNA of the CDR3 is TGTGCCAGCAGTTCGTATCTCACAGATACGCAGTATTTT.

This clonotype came up a few times. J is TRBJ2-5 and V is TRBV20-1; D perhaps matches TRBD2 (5 bases). Germline CDR1 and CDR2: DFQATT and SNEGSKA (reference sequence). This CDR3 is built from 13 residues. The V gene lost 4 bases and the J gene lost 5 bases, with 14 bases spanning the gap. CDR3 residues: CSATTQDWETQYF. The CDR3 bases are TGCAGTGCTACGACTCAGGACTGGGAGACCCAGTACTTC.

CDR3 DNA: TGTGCCAGCAGGGGACAGAGCTCCTACGAGCAGTACTTC. It yields the protein CASRGQSSYEQYF. V usage is TRBV7-9 and J usage is TRBJ2-7, with 7 bases matching TRBD1. Trimming at V came to 6 bases and at J to 0 bases, leaving 2 bases not matched to a gene. Germline assignment: CDR1 SEHNR and CDR2 FQNEAQ (reference sequence). The CDR3 sequence is 13 residues long.

This chain joins TRBV5-1 and TRBJ2-1, with TRBD2 identical over 9 bases. The V gene's germline CDR1 is SGHRS and CDR2 YFSETQ. The V segment lost 5 bases and the J segment 3 bases; nucleotides outside the gene matches: 12. The CDR3 has 17 amino acids. CDR3 loop: CASRGLAGTLIYNEQFF. The CDR3 nucleotides are TGCGCCAGCAGGGGCCTAGCGGGGACCCTAATCTACAATGAGCAGTTCTTC.

This clonotype showed up just a few times. The J gene is TRBJ2-7, the V gene TRBV12-3 or TRBV12-4; tentative D call: TRBD2 (6 bases). V was trimmed by 6 bases and J by 6 bases, leaving 12 bases between them. This CDR3 is built from 12 residues. For the CDR3, the DNA is TGTGCCAGCAGCGAAGGGCGGGGCGAGCAGTACTTC. Amino acids: CASSEGRGEQYF.

The chain carries TRBV11-2 and TRBJ1-1; TRBD1 agrees at 7 bases. V lost 6 bases and J lost 5; bases outside the gene matches: 9. Germline-derived CDR1 and CDR2 are SGHAT and FQNNGV. This CDR3 spans 14 amino acids. CDR3 loop: CASSPDRMGTEAFF. CDR3 DNA: TGTGCCAGCAGTCCGGACAGGATGGGAACTGAAGCTTTCTTT.

The genes are TRBV15 and TRBJ2-2, with 7 bases matching TRBD1. This CDR3 region has 15 residues. Germline V gives CDR1 LNHNV, CDR2 YYDKDF (reference sequence). The V gene end was trimmed by 0 bases and the J gene end by 6 bases; junction bases not matched to a gene: 4. The CDR3 DNA follows: TGTGCCACCAGCAGAGATAGGGACAGTGCCGGGGAGCTGTTTTTT. Protein product: CATSRDRDSAGELFF. The full variable domain, its missing parts supplied by reference TRBV15 and TRBJ2-2, is DAMVIQNPRYQVTQFGKPVTLSCSQTLNHNVMYWYQQKSSQAPKLLFHYYDKDFNNEADTPDNFQSRRPNTSFCFLDIRSPGLGDTAMYLCATSRDRDSAGELFFGEGSRLTVL.

Here the CDR3 reads CASSLVGVRSYNEQFF. The CDR3 DNA is TGTGCCAGCAGTTTAGTGGGGGTGAGGTCCTACAATGAGCAGTTCTTC. This chain joins TRBV12-3 or TRBV12-4 and TRBJ2-1, with D possibly called TRBD1 or TRBD2 (5 bases each). Between the trimmed V and J ends, which lost 1 base and 1 base, there was a span of 11 bases. The CDR3 length is 16 residues.

The chain links TRBV4-1 to TRBJ2-1; 10 bases map to TRBD2. The CDR3 is 15 residues long. The V and J ends lost 0 bases and 7 bases, in that order; junction bases with no gene match: 3. Germline V CDR1 and CDR2: MGHRA, YSYEKL. Here the CDR3 DNA reads TGCGCCAGCAGCCAAGATACTAGCGGGGTAAATGAGCAGTTCTTC. Protein sequence: CASSQDTSGVNEQFF.